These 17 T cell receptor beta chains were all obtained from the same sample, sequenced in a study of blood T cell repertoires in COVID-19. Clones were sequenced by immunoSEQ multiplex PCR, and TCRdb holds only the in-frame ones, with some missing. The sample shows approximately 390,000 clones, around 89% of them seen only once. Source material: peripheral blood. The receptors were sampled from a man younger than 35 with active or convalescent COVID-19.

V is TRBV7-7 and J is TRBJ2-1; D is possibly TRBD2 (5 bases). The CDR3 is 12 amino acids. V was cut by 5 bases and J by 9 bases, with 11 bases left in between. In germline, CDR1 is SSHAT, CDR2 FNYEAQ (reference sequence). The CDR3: CASSPGSGEQFF. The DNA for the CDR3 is TGTGCCAGCAGCCCGGGGTCGGGTGAGCAGTTCTTC.

This CDR3 reads CASSSTRGNQPQHF. The DNA of the CDR3 is TGTGCCAGCAGCTCCACTAGAGGAAATCAGCCCCAGCATTTT. The chain combines TRBV7-9 with TRBJ1-5; D gene unclear. This CDR3 has 14 amino acids. The ends were cut back, 4 bases at V and 4 bases at J, with 11 bases in the middle. Germline lookup yields CDR1 SEHNR and CDR2 FQNEAQ (reference sequence).

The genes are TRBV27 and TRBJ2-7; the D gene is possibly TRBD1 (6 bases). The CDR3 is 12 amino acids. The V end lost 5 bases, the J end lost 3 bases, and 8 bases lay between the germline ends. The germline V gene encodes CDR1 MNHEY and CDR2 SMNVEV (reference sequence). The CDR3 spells CASSTRGYEQYF. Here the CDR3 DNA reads TGTGCCAGCAGTACCAGGGGCTACGAGCAGTACTTC.

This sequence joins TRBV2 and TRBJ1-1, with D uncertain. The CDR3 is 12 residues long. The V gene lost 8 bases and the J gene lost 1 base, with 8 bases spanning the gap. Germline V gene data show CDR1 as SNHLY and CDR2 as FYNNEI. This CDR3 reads CASGRGNTEAFF. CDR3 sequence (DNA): TGTGCCAGCGGCCGGGGGAACACTGAAGCTTTCTTT.

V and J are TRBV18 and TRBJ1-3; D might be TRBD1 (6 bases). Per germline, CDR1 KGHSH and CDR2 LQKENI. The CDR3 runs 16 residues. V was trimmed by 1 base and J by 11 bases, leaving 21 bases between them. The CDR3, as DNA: TGTGCCAGCTCACCACGTGGGAACAGGGATTCGGGGTCCATATATTTT. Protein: CASSPRGNRDSGSIYF.

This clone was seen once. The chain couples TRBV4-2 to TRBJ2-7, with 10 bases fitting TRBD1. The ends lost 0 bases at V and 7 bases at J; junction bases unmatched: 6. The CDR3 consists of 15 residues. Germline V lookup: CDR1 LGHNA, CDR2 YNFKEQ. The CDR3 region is CASSQEGDRGQEQYF. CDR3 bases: TGTGCCAGCAGCCAAGAGGGAGACAGGGGGCAAGAGCAGTACTTC.

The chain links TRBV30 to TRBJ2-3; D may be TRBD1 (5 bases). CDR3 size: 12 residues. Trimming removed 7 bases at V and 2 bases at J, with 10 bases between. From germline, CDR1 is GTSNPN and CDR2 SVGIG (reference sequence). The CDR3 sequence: CALSRATDTQYF. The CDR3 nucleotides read TGTGCCTTATCCAGGGCCACAGATACGCAGTATTTT.

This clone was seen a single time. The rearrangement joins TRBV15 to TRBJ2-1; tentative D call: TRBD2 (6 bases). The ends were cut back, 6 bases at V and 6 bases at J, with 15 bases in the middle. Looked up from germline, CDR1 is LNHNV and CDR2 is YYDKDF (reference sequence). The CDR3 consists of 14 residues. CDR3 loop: CATRETGAPNEQFF. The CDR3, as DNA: TGTGCCACCAGGGAAACGGGAGCCCCCAATGAGCAGTTCTTC.

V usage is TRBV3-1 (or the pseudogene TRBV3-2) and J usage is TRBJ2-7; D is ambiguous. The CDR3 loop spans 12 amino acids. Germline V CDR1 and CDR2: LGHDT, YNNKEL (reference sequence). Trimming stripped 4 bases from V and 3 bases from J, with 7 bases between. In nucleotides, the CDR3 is TGTGCCAGCAGCCCCTCAGGCTACGAGCAGTACTTC. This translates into CASSPSGYEQYF.

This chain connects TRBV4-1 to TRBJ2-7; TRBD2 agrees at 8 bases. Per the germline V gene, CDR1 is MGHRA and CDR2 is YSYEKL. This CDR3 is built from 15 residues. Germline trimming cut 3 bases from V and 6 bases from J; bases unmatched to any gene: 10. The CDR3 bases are TGCGCCAGCAGCCACCCGGGACTAGGATCCCTCGAGCAGTACTTC. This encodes CASSHPGLGSLEQYF.

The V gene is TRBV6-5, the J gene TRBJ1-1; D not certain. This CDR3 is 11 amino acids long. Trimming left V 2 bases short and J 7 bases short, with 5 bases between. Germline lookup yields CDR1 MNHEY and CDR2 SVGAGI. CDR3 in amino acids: CASSYLGEAFF. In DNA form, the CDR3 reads TGTGCCAGCAGTTACCTCGGTGAAGCTTTCTTT.

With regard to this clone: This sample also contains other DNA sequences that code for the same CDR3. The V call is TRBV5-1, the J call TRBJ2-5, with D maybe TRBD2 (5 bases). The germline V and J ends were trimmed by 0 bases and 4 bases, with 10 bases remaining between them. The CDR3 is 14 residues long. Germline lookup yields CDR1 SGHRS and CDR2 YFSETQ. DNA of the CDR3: TGCGCCAGCAGCTTGGAGGGAGCCCGAGAGACCCAGTACTTC. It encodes CASSLEGARETQYF.

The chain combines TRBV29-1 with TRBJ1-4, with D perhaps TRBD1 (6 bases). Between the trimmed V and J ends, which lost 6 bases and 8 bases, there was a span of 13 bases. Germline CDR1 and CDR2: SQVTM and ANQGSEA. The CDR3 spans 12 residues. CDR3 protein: CSVHEGGEKLFF. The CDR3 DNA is TGCAGCGTGCACGAGGGGGGGGAAAAACTGTTTTTT.

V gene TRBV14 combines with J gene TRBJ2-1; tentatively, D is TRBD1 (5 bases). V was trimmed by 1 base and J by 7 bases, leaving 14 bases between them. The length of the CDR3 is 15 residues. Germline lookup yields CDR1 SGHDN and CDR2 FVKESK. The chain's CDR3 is CASSQGLRTINEQFF. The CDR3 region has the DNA TGTGCCAGCAGCCAAGGTCTCCGGACAATAAATGAGCAGTTCTTC.

The CDR3 protein is CASRPTRVATEAFF. As DNA, the CDR3 is TGTGCCAGCAGACCGACCAGGGTGGCCACTGAAGCTTTCTTT. This chain links TRBV6-5 with TRBJ1-1, with D perhaps matching TRBD1 (5 bases). V was trimmed by 6 bases and J by 4 bases, leaving 15 bases between them. The CDR3 runs to 14 residues. Germline values: CDR1 MNHEY, CDR2 SVGAGI.

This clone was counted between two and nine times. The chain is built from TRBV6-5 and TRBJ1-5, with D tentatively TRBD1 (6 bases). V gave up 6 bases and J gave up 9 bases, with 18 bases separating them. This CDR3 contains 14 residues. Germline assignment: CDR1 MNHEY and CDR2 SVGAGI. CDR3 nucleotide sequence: TGTGCCAGCAGAGCGACAGGAGATCAGATGCCCCAGCATTTT. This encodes CASRATGDQMPQHF.

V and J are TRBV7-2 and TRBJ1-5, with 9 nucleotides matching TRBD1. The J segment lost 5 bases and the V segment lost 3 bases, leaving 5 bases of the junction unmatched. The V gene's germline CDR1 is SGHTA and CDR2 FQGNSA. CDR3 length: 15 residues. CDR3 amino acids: CASSLGQGRHQPQHF. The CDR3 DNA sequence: TGTGCCAGCAGCTTGGGACAGGGAAGGCATCAGCCCCAGCATTTT.